The next 7 T cell receptor beta chains were all read from a single sample in a study of metastatic and nonmetastatic thyroid tumors. TCRdb re-analyzed the PCR reads using MiXCR. Of tens of thousands of clones detected, roughly 16% appear once; the ten largest clones hold about 36%. There were no patients who had received any treatment before thyroid surgery. The specimen was blood. These receptors originate from a female donor with papillary thyroid cancer or a benign thyroid nodule (not recorded which). Some clones in this sample may be carry-over from other donors' samples.

The J gene is TRBJ1-3, the V gene TRBV7-3; a possible D gene is TRBD1 (6 bases). This CDR3 comprises 14 residues. Trimming left V 5 bases short and J 2 bases short, with 10 bases between. CDR1 SGHTA and CDR2 FQGTGA come from the germline V gene. This chain's CDR3 is CASSRGGPGNTIYF. The DNA for the CDR3 is TGTGCCAGCAGCCGTGGGGGGCCTGGAAACACCATATATTTT.

This clone showed up many times. The chain carries TRBV28 and TRBJ2-3, with D unresolved. Trimming left V 5 bases short and J 9 bases short, with 9 bases between. Germline V lookup: CDR1 MDHEN, CDR2 SYDVKM. This CDR3 is 11 amino acids long. CDR3 sequence: CASSPRATQYF. The CDR3 DNA reads as TGTGCCAGCAGTCCCCGGGCAACGCAGTATTTT.

This clone was observed at least ten times. The V gene is TRBV5-1, the J gene TRBJ1-1, with D hard to call. Germline CDR1 reads SGHRS; CDR2 reads YFSETQ. V lost 2 bases, J lost 1 base, and 9 bases lay in between. This CDR3 comprises 14 residues. The CDR3 reads CASSLYSENTEAFF. The CDR3 DNA is TGCGCCAGCAGCTTATATTCAGAGAACACTGAAGCTTTCTTT.

At least ten counts were recorded for this clone. The chain uses TRBV5-4 and TRBJ2-7; TRBD2 agrees at 9 bases. The germline V gene has CDR1 SGHNT and CDR2 YYREEE (reference sequence). This CDR3 is built from 16 residues. Trimming at V came to 4 bases and at J to 2 bases, leaving 10 bases not matched to a gene. This chain's CDR3 is CASSLPSGKRPYEQYF. The CDR3 nucleotides are TGTGCCAGCAGCCTTCCTAGCGGGAAGAGGCCCTACGAGCAGTACTTC.

This clone was found many times. The chain has TRBV9 and TRBJ2-5; the match to TRBD2 covers 11 bases. The CDR3 is made up of 16 amino acids. Germline V gene lookup returns CDR1 SGDLS and CDR2 YYNGEE. The V gene end was trimmed by 0 bases and the J gene end by 5 bases; junction bases not matched to a gene: 6. CDR3 loop: CASSVVAGGPEETQYF. CDR3 nucleotide sequence: TGTGCCAGCAGCGTAGTAGCGGGAGGGCCCGAGGAGACCCAGTACTTC.

This clone has at least ten counts. The rearrangement links TRBV25-1 to TRBJ1-2, with D possibly TRBD1 on 5 matching bases. The length of the CDR3 is 14 residues. Between the trimmed V and J ends, which lost 6 bases and 6 bases, there was a span of 17 bases. Germline V gene sequence: CDR1 MGHDK, CDR2 SYGVNS. CDR3 sequence reads: CASSWTTGPHGYTF. In DNA form, the CDR3 reads TGTGCCAGCAGCTGGACAACGGGGCCGCATGGCTACACCTTC.

The rearrangement uses TRBV5-1 and TRBJ2-2; D gene unclear. Germline V gene sequence: CDR1 SGHRS, CDR2 YFSETQ. This CDR3 is 14 amino acids long. Trimming stripped 6 bases from V and 5 bases from J, with 14 bases between. The chain's CDR3 is CASTSLVGTGELFF. The CDR3, as DNA: TGCGCCAGCACCTCCCTGGTAGGAACCGGGGAGCTGTTTTTT.